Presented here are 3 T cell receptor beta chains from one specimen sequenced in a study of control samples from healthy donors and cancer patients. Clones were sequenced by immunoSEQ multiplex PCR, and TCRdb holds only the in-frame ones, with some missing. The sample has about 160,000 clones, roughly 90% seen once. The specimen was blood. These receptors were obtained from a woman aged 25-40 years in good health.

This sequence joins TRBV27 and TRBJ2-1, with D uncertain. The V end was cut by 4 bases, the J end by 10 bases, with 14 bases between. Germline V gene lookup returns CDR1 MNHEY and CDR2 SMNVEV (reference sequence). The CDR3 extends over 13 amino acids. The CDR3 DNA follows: TGTGCCAGCAGTTACACGCAAATCGGAGAGCAGTTCTTC. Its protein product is CASSYTQIGEQFF.

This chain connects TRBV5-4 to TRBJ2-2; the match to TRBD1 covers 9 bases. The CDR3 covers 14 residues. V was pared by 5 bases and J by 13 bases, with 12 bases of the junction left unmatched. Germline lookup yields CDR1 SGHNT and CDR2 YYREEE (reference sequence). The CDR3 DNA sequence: TGTGCCAGCAGGCCCGATGCGGGACAGGGAGGGCTGTTTTTT. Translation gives CASRPDAGQGGLFF.

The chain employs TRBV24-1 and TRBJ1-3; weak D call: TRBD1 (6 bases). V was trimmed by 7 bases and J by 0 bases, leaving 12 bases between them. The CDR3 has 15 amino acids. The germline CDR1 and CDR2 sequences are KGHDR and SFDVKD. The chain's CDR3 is CATSDQGPSGNTIYF. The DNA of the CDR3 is TGTGCCACCAGCGATCAGGGGCCCTCTGGAAACACCATATATTTT.